A single T cell receptor (beta chain) is shown here with its context. The antigen remains undetermined. The sample comes from a study of post-analysis software for immune sequencing data. CDR1 and CDR2 from the germline V gene are SGHTA and FQGNSA. V was shortened by 1 base and J by 4 bases, with 18 bases between the two germline ends. The CDR3 has 17 residues. Researchers reported that TCR beta cDNA libraries carried unique molecular identifiers. From the PCR reads, TCRdb called clonotypes with MiXCR, one entry per CDR3 protein. This sample yields about 460,000 distinct CDR3 sequences, of which roughly 45% are seen a single time; around 10% belongs to the top ten. Study outcomes and limitations: Compared with controls, patients showed significantly lower normalized Chao1 diversity. In patients, about 5 TRBV segments were more frequent than in controls, with TRBV5-6, TRBV5-1 and TRBV20-1 among them.

This TCR came from a girl aged 10-17 years with multiple sclerosis. The V gene is TRBV7-2, the J gene TRBJ2-3; D unresolved. The sample was blood. CDR3 in amino acids: CASSLVRSQVAADTQYF. CDR3 in DNA: TGTGCCAGCAGCTTAGTTCGTAGCCAGGTTGCGGCAGATACGCAGTATTTT.